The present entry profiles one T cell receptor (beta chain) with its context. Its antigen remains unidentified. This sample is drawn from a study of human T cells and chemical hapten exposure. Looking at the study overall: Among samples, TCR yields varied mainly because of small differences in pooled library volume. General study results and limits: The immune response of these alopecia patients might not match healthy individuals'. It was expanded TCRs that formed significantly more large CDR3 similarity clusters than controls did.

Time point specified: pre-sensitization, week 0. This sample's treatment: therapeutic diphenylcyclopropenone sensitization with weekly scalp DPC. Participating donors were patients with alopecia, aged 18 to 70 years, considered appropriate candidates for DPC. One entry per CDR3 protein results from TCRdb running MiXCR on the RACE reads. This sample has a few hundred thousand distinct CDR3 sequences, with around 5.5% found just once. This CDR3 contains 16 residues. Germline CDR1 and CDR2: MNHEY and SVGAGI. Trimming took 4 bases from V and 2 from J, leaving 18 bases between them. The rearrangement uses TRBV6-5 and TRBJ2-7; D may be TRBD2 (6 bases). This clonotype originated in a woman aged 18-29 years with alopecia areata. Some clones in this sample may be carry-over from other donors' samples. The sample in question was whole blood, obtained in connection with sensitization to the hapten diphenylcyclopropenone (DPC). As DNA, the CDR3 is TGTGCCAGCAGTTCCCGGGACTCTCAATCCCCCTACGAGCAGTACTTC. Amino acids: CASSSRDSQSPYEQYF.